Presented here are 17 T cell receptor beta chains from one specimen sequenced in a study of shared clonotypes between healthy human individuals (TCRdb year 2020). Library prep was done by the immunoSEQ multiplex PCR assay. In its TCRdb copy, this immuneACCESS table keeps in-frame sequences only and misses some clones. Where compared with another copy, unresolved V genes explain less than half of these, and the others have no known cause. Counted in this sample were millions of clones; more than 85% of them appeared once. Of the sample, 1.5% to 2% is held by the ten largest clones. CD8 naive samples were obtained by positive selection for CCR7 among CD45RO-negative cells, yielding a CD45RA+CCR7+ population from which TemRA cells were excluded. Sequencing was done on a sample of naive CD8+ T cells from PBMCs. Read against the paper, the sample's cell subset or site label means: CD45RA+CCR7+. The receptors originated from a man aged 18-30 years in good health. Some clones in this sample may be carry-over from other donors' samples.

V is TRBV4-1 and J is TRBJ1-2; a possible D gene is TRBD1 (6 bases). CDR1 MGHRA and CDR2 YSYEKL come from the germline V gene. The CDR3 is 13 residues long. Between the trimmed V and J ends, which lost 3 bases and 3 bases, there was a span of 8 bases. CDR3 sequence (DNA): TGCGCCAGCAGCCACTACAGGGACTATGGCTACACCTTC. Amino acids: CASSHYRDYGYTF.

J is TRBJ1-1 and V is TRBV7-9, with D maybe TRBD1 (5 bases). Germline V gives CDR1 SEHNR, CDR2 FQNEAQ (reference sequence). V shed 0 bases and J shed 7 bases, with 18 bases lying between them. The CDR3 totals 16 residues. CDR3 sequence (DNA): TGTGCCAGCAGCTTAGCGCTCGGCAGGGAATGGGGTGAAGCTTTCTTT. Protein sequence: CASSLALGREWGEAFF.

This rearrangement joins TRBV9 to TRBJ2-3; no firm D call. The V end was cut by 3 bases, the J end by 1 base, with 18 bases between. The CDR3 consists of 17 residues. The germline CDR1 and CDR2 sequences are SGDLS and YYNGEE. CDR3 sequence: CASSAPPRVAGTDTQYF. CDR3 nucleotides: TGTGCCAGCAGCGCCCCCCCCCGGGTAGCTGGCACAGATACGCAGTATTTT.

The V gene is TRBV27, the J gene TRBJ2-7; D is unclear. This CDR3 contains 11 residues. CDR1 is MNHEY and CDR2 is SMNVEV in the germline V gene (reference sequence). The ends were cut back, 3 bases at V and 6 bases at J, with 6 bases in the middle. The CDR3 nucleotides read TGTGCCAGCAGTTTTGCTTCCGAGCAGTACTTC. The encoded protein is CASSFASEQYF.

The J gene is TRBJ2-1, the V gene TRBV5-4; 9 bases map to TRBD1. Germline CDR1 reads SGHNT; CDR2 reads YYREEE (reference sequence). The CDR3 sequence is 14 residues long. V lost 5 bases and J lost 5; bases outside the gene matches: 5. The CDR3 nucleotides read TGTGCCAGCAGACTGGACAGGGGCCACAATGAGCAGTTCTTC. Translation gives CASRLDRGHNEQFF.

This chain uses TRBV9 with TRBJ1-4, with 7 nucleotides matching TRBD1. The CDR3 is 15 amino acids. In germline, CDR1 is SGDLS, CDR2 YYNGEE. V shed 0 bases and J 5 bases; nucleotides not matched to a gene: 4. The DNA for the CDR3 is TGTGCCAGCAGCGTAGGGGGGACAGAAAATGAAAAACTGTTTTTT. Encoded protein: CASSVGGTENEKLFF.

The CDR3 reads CASSLGLAGIYNEQFF. The CDR3 bases are TGTGCCAGCAGCTTGGGACTAGCGGGAATCTACAATGAGCAGTTCTTC. The chain recombines TRBV5-4 with TRBJ2-1, with 11 bases that match TRBD2. The ends lost 0 bases at V and 3 bases at J; junction bases unmatched: 2. Germline V lookup: CDR1 SGHNT, CDR2 YYREEE (reference sequence). CDR3 length: 16 amino acids.

Only a few counts were recorded for this clone. The gene calls are TRBV29-1 and TRBJ1-2; TRBD1 might be the D (6 bases). Germline V gives CDR1 SQVTM, CDR2 ANQGSEA. The germline V and J ends were trimmed by 3 bases and 5 bases, with 22 bases remaining between them. The CDR3 length is 16 residues. The CDR3 region is CSVERLGGAPLYGYTF. The CDR3 DNA follows: TGCAGCGTTGAGCGGTTAGGGGGGGCGCCCCTTTATGGCTACACCTTC.

V usage is TRBV19 and J usage is TRBJ2-7, with D maybe TRBD2 (5 bases). The ends were cut back, 3 bases at V and 6 bases at J, with 15 bases in the middle. This CDR3 has 14 amino acids. From germline, CDR1 is LNHDA and CDR2 SQIVND (reference sequence). Here the CDR3 reads CASSIKGTGSEQYF. The CDR3 DNA is TGTGCCAGTAGTATTAAGGGCACGGGGTCCGAGCAGTACTTC. Based on the CDR3 plus reference TRBV19 and TRBJ2-7, the full variable domain is DGGITQSPKYLFRKEGQNVTLSCEQNLNHDAMYWYRQDPGQGLRLIYYSQIVNDFQKGDIAEGYSVSREKKESFPLTVTSAQKNPTAFYLCASSIKGTGSEQYFGPGTRLTVT.

The rearrangement uses TRBV7-2 and TRBJ2-3; D might be TRBD2 (6 bases). Germline V gene sequence: CDR1 SGHTA, CDR2 FQGNSA. The V and J ends lost 5 bases and 5 bases respectively, with 20 bases between them. The CDR3 sequence is 16 residues long. CDR3: CASSTGTFRHQDTQYF. In DNA, the CDR3 is TGTGCCAGCAGCACGGGGACTTTCCGCCATCAAGATACGCAGTATTTT.

V usage is TRBV7-9 and J usage is TRBJ2-6, with 8 bases matching TRBD1. J was trimmed by 0 bases and V by 5 bases; bases with no gene match: 12. The length of the CDR3 is 19 residues. Germline lookup yields CDR1 SEHNR and CDR2 FQNEAQ (reference sequence). CDR3 in DNA: TGTGCCAGCAGCCGAAAACCGGGACAGGCAACCTCTGGGGCCAACGTCCTGACTTTC. Translation gives CASSRKPGQATSGANVLTF.

About this clone itself: Other DNA sequences from this sample encode an identical CDR3 as well. The CDR3, as DNA: TGTGCCAGCAGTTCAAGAATTAATCAGCCCCAGCATTTT. Amino acids: CASSSRINQPQHF. The rearrangement links TRBV27 to TRBJ1-5; D unresolved. Trimming removed 4 bases from V and 4 bases from J, with 8 bases in between. Per germline, CDR1 MNHEY and CDR2 SMNVEV (reference sequence). The CDR3 runs 13 residues.

The V gene is TRBV7-3, the J gene TRBJ2-1; 7 bases are a match to TRBD1. This CDR3 is 15 amino acids long. Germline-derived CDR1 and CDR2 are SGHTA and FQGTGA. V shed 5 bases and J 6 bases; nucleotides not matched to a gene: 10. In nucleotides, the CDR3 is TGTGCCAGCAGCCTAGGGGACAGCCTGGGCAATGAGCAGTTCTTC. It codes for CASSLGDSLGNEQFF. Using reference TRBV7-3 and TRBJ2-1 for the parts outside the CDR3, the full variable domain is GAGVSQTPSNKVTEKGKYVELRCDPISGHTALYWYRQSLGQGPEFLIYFQGTGAADDSGLPNDRFFAVRPEGSVSTLKIQRTERGDSAVYLCASSLGDSLGNEQFFGPGTRLTVL.

V gene TRBV27 combines with J gene TRBJ2-1, with 8 bases matching TRBD2. In germline, CDR1 is MNHEY, CDR2 SMNVEV (reference sequence). With V trimmed by 1 base and J by 7 bases, 6 bases remained unmatched. This CDR3 is built from 15 residues. CDR3 amino acids: CASSLLVAGSNEQFF. The CDR3 coding sequence is TGTGCCAGCAGTTTATTGGTAGCGGGGTCAAATGAGCAGTTCTTC.

The chain recombines TRBV1 with TRBJ2-3; TRBD2 is taken as the D call from the table, unchecked against the DNA. TRBV1 is an annotated pseudogene. The CDR3 consists of 19 residues. The DNA for the CDR3 is TGCACCAGCAGCCAAGTTACTAGCGGGAGTATAGCTAGCACAGATACGCAGTATTTT. This translates into CTSSQVTSGSIASTDTQYF.

The genes are TRBV13 and TRBJ2-7, with TRBD2 matching 13 bases. The length of the CDR3 is 16 residues. The germline V gene encodes CDR1 PRHDT and CDR2 FYEKMQ (reference sequence). V gave up 4 bases and J gave up 3 bases; unmatched junction bases: 6. The CDR3 DNA follows: TGTGCCAGCAGCTCCAGACTAGCGGGAGGCATCTACGAGCAGTACTTC. Its protein product is CASSSRLAGGIYEQYF.

This chain connects TRBV7-9 to TRBJ2-2; TRBD2 aligns across 12 bases. CDR1 and CDR2 (germline): SEHNR, FQNEAQ (reference sequence). V lost 5 bases, J lost 7 bases, and 8 bases stayed unmatched. The CDR3 extends over 16 amino acids. Here the CDR3 reads CASSRLAGEVGGELFF. The CDR3 DNA reads TGTGCCAGCAGCCGACTAGCGGGAGAAGTTGGCGGGGAGCTGTTTTTT.